The source of this TCR beta chain is a study of blood T cell repertoires in COVID-19. Authors' analysis steps: Estimated nucleated cell counts came from reference gene primer amplification. Assay: immunoSEQ multiplex PCR; the TCRdb copy retains only in-frame clones and omits some. D and trimming come from the DNA, and the V and J calls and clone size come from that table. The sample lists tens of thousands of clones; roughly 82% were seen once. The V gene lost 3 bases and the J gene lost 1 base, with 14 bases spanning the gap. Germline assignment: CDR1 SGHTS and CDR2 YDEGEE. There are 15 residues in the CDR3.

Sequencing input: peripheral blood. The source of this sequence is a man aged 45-65 years with active or convalescent COVID-19. The rearrangement links TRBV5-8 to TRBJ2-7; D call uncertain. The CDR3 loop reads CASSYTEVKSYEQYF. CDR3 in DNA: TGTGCCAGCAGCTACACCGAGGTCAAATCCTACGAGCAGTACTTC.